This TCR beta chain was observed in a study of shared clonotypes between healthy human individuals. This CDR3 comprises 15 residues. Trimming cost V 6 bases and J 4 bases; bases outside gene matches: 8. Germline V gene lookup returns CDR1 MNHEY and CDR2 SMNVEV (reference sequence). CD45RO-negative CD8 cells positively selected for CCR7 made up the naive population, which excluded terminally differentiated effector memory CD45RA+ cells. Clones were read by immunoSEQ multiplex PCR, and TCRdb kept only the in-frame ones, dropping some. The table has about 1.9 million clones, about 94% seen once; the top ten hold approximately 1.6%.

The sequenced sample consisted of naive CD8+ T cells from PBMCs. The chain joins TRBV27 to TRBJ2-2; TRBD1 matches 7 bases. This receptor was identified in a young man in good health. Some clones in this sample may be carry-over from other donors' samples. CDR3 loop: CASRLDRVGTGELFF. In nucleotides, the CDR3 is TGTGCCAGCAGGCTCGACAGGGTTGGCACCGGGGAGCTGTTTTTT.